The present T cell receptor beta chain was sequenced within a study of monozygotic twins with inflammatory bowel disease. Overall study results and limits: Researchers reported no repertoire similarity difference between concordant and discordant twins, possibly from limited power. No distinction between different T cell subtypes was possible.

Germline-derived CDR1 and CDR2 are WSHSY and SAAADI. The CDR3 runs 15 residues. For both chains, the TCRalpha and TCRbeta cDNA went through two nested PCRs of around 15 and 10 cycles. For each CDR3 protein, TCRdb gives one entry from its re-call of the 5' RACE reads, without DNA. In total, the table holds fewer than 550,000 distinct CDR3 sequences. Staff drew a roughly 2.5 ml blood sample from each donor. A note on this clonotype: Antigen unknown.

The TCR was taken from a human donor with ulcerative colitis or Crohn's disease, or a healthy co-twin of an affected twin (not recorded which). Sequences were obtained from blood. This sequence joins TRBV10-2 and TRBJ2-7; TCRdb calls TRBD2, which cannot be checked without DNA. The chain's CDR3 is CASGDSPHLTYEQYF.